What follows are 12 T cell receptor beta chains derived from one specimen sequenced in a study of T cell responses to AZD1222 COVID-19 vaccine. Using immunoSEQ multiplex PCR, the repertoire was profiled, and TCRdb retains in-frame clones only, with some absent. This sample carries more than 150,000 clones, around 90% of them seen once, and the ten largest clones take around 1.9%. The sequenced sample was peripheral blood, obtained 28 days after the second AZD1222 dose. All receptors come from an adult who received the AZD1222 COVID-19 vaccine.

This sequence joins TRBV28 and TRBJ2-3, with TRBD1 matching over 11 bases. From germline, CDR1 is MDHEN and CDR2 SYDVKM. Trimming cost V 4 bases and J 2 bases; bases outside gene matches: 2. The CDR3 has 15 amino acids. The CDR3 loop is CASSSGQGVTDTQYF. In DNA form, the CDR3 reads TGTGCCAGCAGTTCGGGACAGGGGGTCACAGATACGCAGTATTTT.

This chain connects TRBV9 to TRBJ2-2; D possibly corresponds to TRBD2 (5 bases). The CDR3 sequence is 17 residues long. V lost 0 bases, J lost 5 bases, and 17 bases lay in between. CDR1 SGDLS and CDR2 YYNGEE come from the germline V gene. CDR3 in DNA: TGTGCCAGCAGCGTAGTCTTGGAGGTTGGGGATACCGGGGAGCTGTTTTTT. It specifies CASSVVLEVGDTGELFF.

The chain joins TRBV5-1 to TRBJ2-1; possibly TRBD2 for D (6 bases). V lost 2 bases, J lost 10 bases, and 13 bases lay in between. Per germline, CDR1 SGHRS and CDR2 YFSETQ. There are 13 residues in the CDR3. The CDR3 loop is CASSFATSREQFF. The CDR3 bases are TGCGCCAGCAGCTTCGCTACTAGCAGGGAGCAGTTCTTC.

The CDR3 reads CASSQGLAGGGEQYF. CDR3 nucleotides: TGCGCCAGCAGCCAAGGACTAGCGGGAGGCGGGGAGCAGTACTTC. The rearrangement uses TRBV4-1 and TRBJ2-7; 13 bases line up with TRBD2. Germline assignment: CDR1 MGHRA and CDR2 YSYEKL. V shed 1 base and J 7 bases; nucleotides not matched to a gene: 4. CDR3 length: 15 residues.

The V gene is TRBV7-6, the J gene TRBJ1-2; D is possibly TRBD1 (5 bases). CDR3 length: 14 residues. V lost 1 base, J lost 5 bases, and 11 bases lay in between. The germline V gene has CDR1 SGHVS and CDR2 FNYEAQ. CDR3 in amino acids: CASSLDSTDYGYTF. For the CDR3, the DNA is TGTGCCAGCAGCTTAGACTCGACAGATTATGGCTACACCTTC.

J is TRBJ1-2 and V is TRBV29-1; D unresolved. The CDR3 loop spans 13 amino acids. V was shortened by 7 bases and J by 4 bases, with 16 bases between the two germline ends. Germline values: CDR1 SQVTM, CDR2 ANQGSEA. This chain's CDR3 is CSAHTTESYGYTF. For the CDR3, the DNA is TGCAGCGCCCACACTACAGAGTCCTATGGCTACACCTTC.

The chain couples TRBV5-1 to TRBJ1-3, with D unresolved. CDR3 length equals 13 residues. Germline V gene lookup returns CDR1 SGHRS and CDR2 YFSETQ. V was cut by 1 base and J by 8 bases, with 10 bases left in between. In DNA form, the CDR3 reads TGCGCCAGCAGCTTGAACCCTGGGGACACCATATATTTT. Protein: CASSLNPGDTIYF.

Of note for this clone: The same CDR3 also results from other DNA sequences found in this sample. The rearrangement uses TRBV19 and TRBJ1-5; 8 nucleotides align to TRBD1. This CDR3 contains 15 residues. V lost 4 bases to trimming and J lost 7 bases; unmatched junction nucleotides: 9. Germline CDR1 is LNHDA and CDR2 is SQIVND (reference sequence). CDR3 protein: CASSTGQGRFQPQHF. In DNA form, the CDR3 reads TGTGCCAGTAGTACCGGACAGGGTCGGTTCCAGCCCCAGCATTTT. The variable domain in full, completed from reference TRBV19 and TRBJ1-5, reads DGGITQSPKYLFRKEGQNVTLSCEQNLNHDAMYWYRQDPGQGLRLIYYSQIVNDFQKGDIAEGYSVSREKKESFPLTVTSAQKNPTAFYLCASSTGQGRFQPQHFGDGTRLSIL.

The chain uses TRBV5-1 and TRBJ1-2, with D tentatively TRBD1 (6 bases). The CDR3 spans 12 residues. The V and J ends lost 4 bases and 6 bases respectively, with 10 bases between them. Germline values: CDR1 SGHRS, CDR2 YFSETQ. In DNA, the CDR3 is TGCGCCAGCAGCGACCAGGGGAATGGCTACACCTTC. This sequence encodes CASSDQGNGYTF.

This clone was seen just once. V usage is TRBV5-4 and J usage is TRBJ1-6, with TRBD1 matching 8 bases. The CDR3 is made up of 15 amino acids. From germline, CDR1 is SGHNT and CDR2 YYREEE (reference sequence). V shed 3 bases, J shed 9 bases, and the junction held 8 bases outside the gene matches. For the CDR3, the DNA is TGTGCCAGCAGCTATCCGGGACAGGATCTTTCACCCCTCCACTTT. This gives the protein CASSYPGQDLSPLHF. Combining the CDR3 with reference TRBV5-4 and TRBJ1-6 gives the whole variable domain ETGVTQSPTHLIKTRGQQVTLRCSSQSGHNTVSWYQQALGQGPQFIFQYYREEENGRGNFPPRFSGLQFPNYSSELNVNALELDDSALYLCASSYPGQDLSPLHFGNGTRLTVT.

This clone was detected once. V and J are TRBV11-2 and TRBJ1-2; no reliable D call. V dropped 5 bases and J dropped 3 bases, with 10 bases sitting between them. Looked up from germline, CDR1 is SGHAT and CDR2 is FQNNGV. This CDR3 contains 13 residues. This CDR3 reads CASSPGYDYGYTF. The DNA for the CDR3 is TGTGCCAGCAGCCCGGGTTACGACTATGGCTACACCTTC.

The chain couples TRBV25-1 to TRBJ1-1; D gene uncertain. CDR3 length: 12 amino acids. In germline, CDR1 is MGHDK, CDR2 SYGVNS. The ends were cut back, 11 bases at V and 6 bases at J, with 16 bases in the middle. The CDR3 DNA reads TGTGCCGGTCGAGTGGGCCCCTCTGAAGCTTTCTTT. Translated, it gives CAGRVGPSEAFF.